This T cell receptor (beta chain) was identified during a study of blood T cell repertoires in COVID-19. Clones were read by immunoSEQ multiplex PCR, and TCRdb kept only the in-frame ones, dropping some. The sample holds about 150,000 clones, around four fifths seen once. The origin of this receptor is a woman aged 40 to 55 who had recovered from COVID-19. Sequencing was carried out using PBMCs or T cells enriched from blood (not recorded which).

This CDR3 reads CASTSRGGTEAFF. The CDR3 DNA follows: TGTGCCAGCACATCTCGGGGGGGCACTGAAGCTTTCTTT. This rearrangement joins TRBV6-5 to TRBJ1-1, with a weak D call TRBD1 (5 bases). This CDR3 region has 13 residues. CDR1 and CDR2 from the germline V gene are MNHEY and SVGAGI. The V end was cut by 7 bases, the J end by 4 bases, with 13 bases between.